A single sample gave rise to the 24 T cell receptor beta chains below, sequenced in a study of T cells in localized non-small cell lung cancer. Libraries were prepared by immunoSEQ multiplex PCR; TCRdb keeps only in-frame clonotypes and omits some of them. The data hold some 6,200 clones, with approximately 24% observed a single time. The source material was lung tumor tissue, sampled before any cancer treatment. Every receptor here comes from a female donor at least 60 years old with stage I lung adenocarcinoma.

This chain uses TRBV6-8 with TRBJ2-7, with D possibly being TRBD1 or TRBD2 (5 bases each). This CDR3 has 14 amino acids. Germline lookup yields CDR1 MNHGY and CDR2 SAAAGT. V lost 2 bases and J 6 bases, leaving 14 bases between the germline ends. The CDR3 nucleotides are TGTGCCAGCAGTTACGGGGGACCCGGGCTCGAGCAGTACTTC. It encodes CASSYGGPGLEQYF.

This clone was recorded a few times. This chain connects TRBV6-8 to TRBJ1-1; 9 bases are shared with TRBD1. Trimming took 10 bases from V and 3 from J; bases not matched to a gene: 6. The CDR3 is made up of 13 amino acids. CDR1 and CDR2 from the germline V gene are MNHGY and SAAAGT. CDR3 amino acids: CATRTGEDTEAFF. The CDR3 coding sequence is TGTGCCACCCGGACAGGGGAGGACACTGAAGCTTTCTTT.

This clone showed up just a few times. The J gene is TRBJ2-3, the V gene TRBV9, with D hard to call. This CDR3 is built from 14 residues. Germline-derived CDR1 and CDR2 are SGDLS and YYNGEE. V lost 6 bases and J lost 5, with 16 bases in between. CDR3 amino acids: CASILGFSGDTQYF. The CDR3 coding sequence is TGTGCCAGCATCCTGGGGTTCTCGGGAGATACGCAGTATTTT.

Many counts were recorded for this clone. V is TRBV7-2 and J is TRBJ1-2, with D unresolved. Germline V gene sequence: CDR1 SGHTA, CDR2 FQGNSA. The CDR3 contains 13 residues. V was clipped by 0 bases and J by 6 bases, with 8 bases between them. The chain's CDR3 is CASSLAVFDGYTF. Written as DNA, the CDR3 is TGTGCCAGCAGCTTAGCGGTGTTTGATGGCTACACCTTC.

This clone is medium-sized within its sample. The V and J genes are TRBV9 and TRBJ2-7, with a weak D call TRBD2 (5 bases). V was trimmed by 0 bases and J by 2 bases, leaving 15 bases between them. Germline V gives CDR1 SGDLS, CDR2 YYNGEE. The CDR3 extends over 16 amino acids. The CDR3 here is CASSVAGNPGAYEQYF. CDR3 sequence (DNA): TGTGCCAGCAGCGTAGCGGGGAACCCTGGCGCCTACGAGCAGTACTTC.

By share, this clone ranks as medium-sized. The V gene is TRBV6-8, the J gene TRBJ2-3; 11 nucleotides match TRBD2. Per the germline V gene, CDR1 is MNHGY and CDR2 is SAAAGT. The CDR3 runs to 15 residues. V gave up 4 bases and J gave up 3 bases; unmatched junction bases: 3. The CDR3, as DNA: TGTGCCAGCAGTTCGACTAGCGGGGTAACAGATACGCAGTATTTT. This encodes CASSSTSGVTDTQYF.

The V gene is TRBV19, the J gene TRBJ1-5, with D unclear. This CDR3 has 14 residues. Trimming left V 2 bases short and J 0 bases short, with 5 bases between. CDR1 is LNHDA, CDR2 SQIVND, per germline (reference sequence). The CDR3 spells CASSIQISNQPQHF. The CDR3 DNA is TGTGCCAGTAGTATACAGATTAGCAATCAGCCCCAGCATTTT.

This clone occurred a few times. The chain carries TRBV30 and TRBJ2-7, with 8 bases lining up with TRBD1. The CDR3 runs 12 residues. CDR1 and CDR2 (germline): GTSNPN, SVGIG (reference sequence). After removal of 8 bases from V and 5 bases from J, the junction contained 8 bases not matched to a gene. CDR3 in DNA: TGTGCCCTACAGGGGGTAACAGACGAGCAGTACTTC. Amino acid sequence: CALQGVTDEQYF.

V and J are TRBV28 and TRBJ1-4, with TRBD1 identical over 9 bases. This CDR3 region has 16 residues. V lost 5 bases to trimming and J lost 8 bases; unmatched junction nucleotides: 12. Germline assignment: CDR1 MDHEN and CDR2 SYDVKM. The CDR3 loop reads CASSPLGTGRNEKLFF. The DNA for the CDR3 is TGTGCCAGCAGTCCACTCGGGACAGGGAGAAACGAAAAACTGTTTTTT.

The rearrangement links TRBV18 to TRBJ2-7; 9 bases agree with TRBD1. Germline V gene lookup returns CDR1 KGHSH and CDR2 LQKENI. The CDR3 length is 16 residues. Trimming took 3 bases from V and 3 from J; bases not matched to a gene: 9. The DNA for the CDR3 is TGTGCCAGCTCACCGCCGACAGGGGGATCGGGCTACGAGCAGTACTTC. Translated: CASSPPTGGSGYEQYF.

This clone appeared a few times. The chain uses TRBV4-1 and TRBJ2-1; D possibly corresponds to TRBD2 (6 bases). CDR1 and CDR2 (germline): MGHRA, YSYEKL. CDR3 length: 16 residues. The ends were cut back, 0 bases at V and 0 bases at J, with 9 bases in the middle. In DNA, the CDR3 is TGCGCCAGCAGCCAAGAATCCGGGAGCTCCTACAATGAGCAGTTCTTC. Its protein product is CASSQESGSSYNEQFF.

The sample holds one count of this clone. The rearrangement links TRBV5-1 to TRBJ2-2, with 8 bases identical to TRBD1. Germline lookup yields CDR1 SGHRS and CDR2 YFSETQ. The CDR3 sequence is 15 residues long. The J segment lost 3 bases and the V segment lost 5 bases, leaving 6 bases of the junction unmatched. This chain's CDR3 is CASRDGTGDTGELFF. The CDR3, as DNA: TGCGCCAGCAGGGACGGGACAGGTGACACCGGGGAGCTGTTTTTT.

The chain carries TRBV19 and TRBJ2-4, with D tentatively TRBD1 or TRBD2 (5 bases each). V lost 1 base and J lost 2, with 15 bases in between. Germline V CDR1 and CDR2: LNHDA, SQIVND (reference sequence). CDR3 length equals 17 residues. The CDR3, as DNA: TGTGCCAGTAGTATAGGGGGGATATACGCGTCCAAAAACATTCAGTACTTC. Translated: CASSIGGIYASKNIQYF.

The rearrangement uses TRBV10-2 and TRBJ1-5; unclear D gene. Per germline, CDR1 WSHSY and CDR2 SAAADI. This CDR3 spans 14 amino acids. Deletions cut 3 bases from V and 4 bases from J, with 10 bases between. The chain's CDR3 is CASSEGRMNQPQHF. The CDR3 bases are TGCGCCAGCAGTGAAGGACGGATGAATCAGCCCCAGCATTTT.

V and J are TRBV5-1 and TRBJ2-2, with 9 bases matching TRBD1. Per the germline V gene, CDR1 is SGHRS and CDR2 is YFSETQ. This CDR3 is built from 17 residues. The junction had 7 bases not matched to a gene; V was cut back by 3 bases and J by 1 base. The CDR3: CASSSMKTGGNTGELFF. As DNA, the CDR3 is TGCGCCAGCAGCTCAATGAAGACAGGGGGGAACACCGGGGAGCTGTTTTTT.

This clone was detected a few times. V and J are TRBV29-1 and TRBJ2-6, with TRBD1 identical over 7 bases. V shed 5 bases, J shed 2 bases, and the junction held 6 bases outside the gene matches. The CDR3 spans 15 residues. Germline-derived CDR1 and CDR2 are SQVTM and ANQGSEA. The CDR3 nucleotides are TGCAGCGTTAACAGGGGTAACGCTGGGGCCAACGTCCTGACTTTC. Protein sequence: CSVNRGNAGANVLTF.

The rearrangement joins TRBV19 to TRBJ2-1; D may be TRBD1 (6 bases). This CDR3 has 15 residues. Trimming took 5 bases from V and 1 from J, leaving 12 bases between them. CDR1 is LNHDA and CDR2 is SQIVND in the germline V gene (reference sequence). The CDR3 is CASSFMTGSYNEQFF. The CDR3 DNA reads TGTGCCAGTAGTTTCATGACAGGATCCTACAATGAGCAGTTCTTC.

The sample holds a few counts of this clone. This chain connects TRBV12-5 to TRBJ2-1, with a possible D match to TRBD1 (5 bases). CDR3 length: 14 amino acids. Germline V lookup: CDR1 LGHNT, CDR2 FRNRAP. The CDR3 spells CATQPGNSYNEQFF. The CDR3 bases are TGTGCCACTCAACCAGGGAACTCCTACAATGAGCAGTTCTTC.

This clone was found a few times. V gene TRBV6-8 combines with J gene TRBJ1-2; weak D call: TRBD1 (6 bases). This CDR3 is built from 15 residues. From germline, CDR1 is MNHGY and CDR2 SAAAGT. V was clipped by 8 bases and J by 0 bases, with 16 bases between them. CDR3 bases: TGTGCCAGCGCCGCGACCGGGACAACTAACTATGGCTACACCTTC. Protein product: CASAATGTTNYGYTF.

This chain joins TRBV5-1 and TRBJ2-1, with a weak D call TRBD2 (6 bases). There are 14 residues in the CDR3. The V end lost 2 bases, the J end lost 1 base, and 7 bases lay between the germline ends. The germline V gene has CDR1 SGHRS and CDR2 YFSETQ. The CDR3 is CASSLRESYNEQFF. CDR3 DNA sequence: TGCGCCAGCAGCTTACGGGAGTCCTACAATGAGCAGTTCTTC.

This clone has more than one count but fewer than ten. The chain employs TRBV18 and TRBJ1-1, with a tentative D call TRBD1 (6 bases). CDR3 length equals 17 residues. The germline CDR1 and CDR2 sequences are KGHSH and LQKENI. Trimming left V 3 bases short and J 10 bases short, with 27 bases between. The CDR3 sequence is CASSPYLDGEGRGSAFF. The CDR3 region has the DNA TGTGCCAGCTCACCCTACCTCGACGGGGAAGGCAGGGGTTCAGCTTTCTTT.

By share, this clone ranks as medium-sized. This sequence joins TRBV6-8 and TRBJ1-1, with 8 bases lining up with TRBD1. The CDR3 spans 14 residues. V shed 4 bases and J 4 bases; nucleotides not matched to a gene: 5. Germline assignment: CDR1 MNHGY and CDR2 SAAAGT. CDR3 in DNA: TGTGCCAGCAGTTCCCAGGGGACAGGCACTGAAGCTTTCTTT. Translating gives CASSSQGTGTEAFF.

The rearrangement links TRBV11-3 to TRBJ1-2; 8 nucleotides match TRBD1. Trimming took 5 bases from V and 2 from J; bases not matched to a gene: 7. CDR3 length: 15 residues. The V gene's germline CDR1 is SGHNT and CDR2 YENEEA. The CDR3, as DNA: TGTGCCAGCAGCCATGGACAGGGTGACAACTATGGCTACACCTTC. This sequence encodes CASSHGQGDNYGYTF.

This rearrangement joins TRBV11-3 to TRBJ2-1; 11 bases are a match to TRBD2. Germline values: CDR1 SGHNT, CDR2 YENEEA. CDR3 size: 18 residues. Trimming took 4 bases from V and 7 from J; bases not matched to a gene: 15. The CDR3 reads CASSSSSLLAGGENEQFF. CDR3 nucleotides: TGTGCCAGCAGCTCCTCTTCCCTGTTAGCGGGAGGGGAAAATGAGCAGTTCTTC.